This T cell receptor beta chain was found in a study of cytomegalovirus exposure and HLA in healthy donors. The PCR employed 60 Vbeta primers together with 13 Jbeta primers. Some clones are missing from TCRdb's copy, which holds only in-frame ones; the method was immunoSEQ multiplex PCR. The sample includes roughly 190,000 clones, over 70% of them seen just once. The specimen sequenced was PBMCs. This receptor was taken from a young woman in good health and CMV-seropositive.

The CDR3: CASSQLGTGLNSPLHF. As DNA, the CDR3 is TGTGCCAGCAGTCAACTCGGGACAGGTCTTAATTCACCCCTCCACTTT. The gene calls are TRBV27 and TRBJ1-6, with TRBD1 identical over 8 bases. CDR3 length: 16 amino acids. Germline-derived CDR1 and CDR2 are MNHEY and SMNVEV (reference sequence). V gave up 5 bases and J gave up 6 bases; unmatched junction bases: 9.